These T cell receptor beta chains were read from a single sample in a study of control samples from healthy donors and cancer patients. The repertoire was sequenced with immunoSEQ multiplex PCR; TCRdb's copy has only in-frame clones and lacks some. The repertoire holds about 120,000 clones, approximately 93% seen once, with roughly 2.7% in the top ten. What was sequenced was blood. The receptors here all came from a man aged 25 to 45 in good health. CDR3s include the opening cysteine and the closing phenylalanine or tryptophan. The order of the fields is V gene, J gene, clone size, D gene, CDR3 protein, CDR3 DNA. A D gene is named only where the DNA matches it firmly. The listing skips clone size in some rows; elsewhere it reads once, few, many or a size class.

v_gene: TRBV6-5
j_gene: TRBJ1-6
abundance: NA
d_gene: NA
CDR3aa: CASIEPSGNSPLHF
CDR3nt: TGTGCCAGCATCGAGCCCTCGGGGAATTCACCCCTCCACTTT

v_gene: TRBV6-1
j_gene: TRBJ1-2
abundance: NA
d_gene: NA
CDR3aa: CASSEAGSNYGYTF
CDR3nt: TGTGCCAGCAGTGAAGCAGGGTCTAACTATGGCTACACCTTC

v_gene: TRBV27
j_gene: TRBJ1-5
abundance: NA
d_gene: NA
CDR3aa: CASSLYPGRPQHF
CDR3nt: TGTGCCAGCAGTTTATATCCGGGGAGGCCCCAGCATTTT

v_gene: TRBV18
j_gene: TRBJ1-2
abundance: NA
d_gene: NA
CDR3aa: CASSQGTKGRDGYTF
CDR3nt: TGTGCCAGCTCACAGGGGACAAAGGGTCGGGATGGCTACACCTTC

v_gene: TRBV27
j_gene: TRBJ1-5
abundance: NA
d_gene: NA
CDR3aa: CASSLRGGWQPQHF
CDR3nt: TGTGCCAGCAGTCTCAGGGGAGGCTGGCAGCCCCAGCATTTT

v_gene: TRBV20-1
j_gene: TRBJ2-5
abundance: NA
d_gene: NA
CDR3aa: CSARVVETQYF
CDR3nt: TGCAGTGCTAGAGTAGTAGAGACCCAGTACTTC

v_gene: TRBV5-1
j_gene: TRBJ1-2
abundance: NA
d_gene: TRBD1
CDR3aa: CASSSGTGSDGYTF
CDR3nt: TGCGCCAGCAGCTCGGGGACAGGGTCGGATGGCTACACCTTC

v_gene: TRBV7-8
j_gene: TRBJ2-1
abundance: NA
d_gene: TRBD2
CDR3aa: CASSSGTSYNEQFF
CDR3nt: TGTGCCAGCAGTTCAGGGACTAGCTACAATGAGCAGTTCTTC

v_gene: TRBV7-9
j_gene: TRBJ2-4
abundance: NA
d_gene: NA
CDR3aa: CASSPDTNIQYF
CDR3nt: TGTGCCAGCAGCCCCGACACAAACATTCAGTACTTC

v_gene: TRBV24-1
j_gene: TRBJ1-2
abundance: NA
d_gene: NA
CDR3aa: CATSADYTF
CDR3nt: TGTGCCACCTCGGCAGACTACACCTTC

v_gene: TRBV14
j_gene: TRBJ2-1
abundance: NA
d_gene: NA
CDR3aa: CASSQDNLGAGRLLF
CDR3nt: TGTGCCAGCAGCCAAGATAATTTGGGGGCGGGACGGCTGCTCTTC

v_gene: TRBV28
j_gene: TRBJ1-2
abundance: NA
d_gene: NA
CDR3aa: CASSLGGATNYGYTF
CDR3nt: TGTGCCAGCAGTTTAGGGGGGGCGACTAACTATGGCTACACCTTC

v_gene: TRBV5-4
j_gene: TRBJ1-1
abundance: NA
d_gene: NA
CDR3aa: CASSLGHRVHTEAFF
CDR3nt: TGTGCCAGCAGCTTGGGTCACAGGGTACACACTGAAGCTTTCTTT

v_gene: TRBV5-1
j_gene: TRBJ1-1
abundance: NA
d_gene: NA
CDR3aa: CASSLVGGDGHEAFF
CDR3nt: TGCGCCAGCAGCTTGGTGGGCGGCGATGGTCACGAAGCTTTCTTT

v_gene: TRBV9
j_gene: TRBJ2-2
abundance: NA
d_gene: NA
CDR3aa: CASRHDTGELFF
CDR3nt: TGTGCCAGCCGTCACGACACCGGGGAGCTGTTTTTT

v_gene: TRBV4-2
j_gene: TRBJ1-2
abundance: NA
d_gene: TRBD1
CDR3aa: CASSQVFPRGRGNYGYTF
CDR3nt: TGTGCCAGCAGCCAAGTCTTTCCGCGGGGCAGGGGGAACTATGGCTACACCTTC

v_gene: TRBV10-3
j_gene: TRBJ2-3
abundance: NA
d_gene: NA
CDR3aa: CAISGDNGPDTQYF
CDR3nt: TGTGCCATCAGTGGGGACAACGGGCCAGATACGCAGTATTTT

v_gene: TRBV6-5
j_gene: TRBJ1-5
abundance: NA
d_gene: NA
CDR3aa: CASSPQANNQPQHF
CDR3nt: TGTGCCAGCAGCCCCCAAGCTAACAATCAGCCCCAGCATTTT

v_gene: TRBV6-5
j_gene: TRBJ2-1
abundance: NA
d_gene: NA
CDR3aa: CASSYSDAAREQFF
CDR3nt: TGTGCCAGCAGTTACTCGGACGCGGCGAGGGAGCAGTTCTTC

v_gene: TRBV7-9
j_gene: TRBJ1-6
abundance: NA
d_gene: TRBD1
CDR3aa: CASSDRGRSPLHF
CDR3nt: TGTGCCAGCAGCGACAGGGGTAGGTCACCCCTCCACTTT

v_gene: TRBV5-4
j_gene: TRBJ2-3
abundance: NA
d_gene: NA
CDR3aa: CASSLVYRGEGTDTQYF
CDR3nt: TGTGCCAGCAGCTTAGTCTACCGGGGAGAGGGGACAGATACGCAGTATTTT

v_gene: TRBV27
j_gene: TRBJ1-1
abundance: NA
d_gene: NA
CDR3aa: CASRFEGYGVTEAFF
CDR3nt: TGTGCCAGCAGATTCGAGGGGTACGGGGTGACTGAAGCTTTCTTT

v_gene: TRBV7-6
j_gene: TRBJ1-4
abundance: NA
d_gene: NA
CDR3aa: CASSLAAGAANEKLFF
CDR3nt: TGTGCCAGCAGCTTAGCGGCGGGGGCAGCTAATGAAAAACTGTTTTTT

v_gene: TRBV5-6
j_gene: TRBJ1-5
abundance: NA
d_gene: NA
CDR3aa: CASSEGGSSNQPQHF
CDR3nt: TGTGCCAGCAGTGAGGGAGGGAGCAGCAATCAGCCCCAGCATTTT

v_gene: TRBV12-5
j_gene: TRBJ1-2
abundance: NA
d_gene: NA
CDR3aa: CASGIWGYGYTF
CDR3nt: TGTGCTAGTGGAATCTGGGGCTATGGCTACACCTTC

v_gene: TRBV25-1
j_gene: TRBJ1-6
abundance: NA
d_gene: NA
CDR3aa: CASSEWREGGSLHF
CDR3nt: TGTGCCAGCAGTGAATGGAGGGAGGGCGGGTCCCTCCACTTT

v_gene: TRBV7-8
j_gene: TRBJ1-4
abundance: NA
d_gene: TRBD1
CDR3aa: CASSLGQGARELFF
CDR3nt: TGTGCCAGCAGCCTTGGACAGGGGGCTAGGGAACTGTTTTTT

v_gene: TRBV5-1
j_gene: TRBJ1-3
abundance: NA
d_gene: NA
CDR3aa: CASSVGSGNTIYF
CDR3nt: TGCGCCAGCAGCGTTGGCTCTGGAAACACCATATATTTT

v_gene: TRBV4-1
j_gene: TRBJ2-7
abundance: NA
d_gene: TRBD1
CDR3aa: CASSARDSSYEQYF
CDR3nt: TGCGCCAGCAGCGCCCGGGACAGCTCCTACGAGCAGTACTTC

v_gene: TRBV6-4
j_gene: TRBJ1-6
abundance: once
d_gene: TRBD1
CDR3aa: CANEGTGALHSSYNSPLHF
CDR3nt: TGTGCCAACGAAGGGACAGGGGCACTCCATAGCTCCTATAATTCACCCCTCCACTTT

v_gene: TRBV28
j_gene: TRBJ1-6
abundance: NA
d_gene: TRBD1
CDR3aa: CASSFAGQEHNSPLHF
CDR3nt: TGTGCCAGCAGTTTTGCGGGACAGGAACATAATTCACCCCTCCACTTT

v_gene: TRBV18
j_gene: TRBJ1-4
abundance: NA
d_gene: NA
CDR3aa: CASSPPEQPEKLFF
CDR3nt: TGTGCCAGCTCACCACCGGAGCAGCCTGAAAAACTGTTTTTT

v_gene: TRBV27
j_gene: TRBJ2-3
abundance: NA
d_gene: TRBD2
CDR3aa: CASMRRGGTDTQYF
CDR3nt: TGTGCCAGCATGAGGCGGGGGGGCACAGATACGCAGTATTTT

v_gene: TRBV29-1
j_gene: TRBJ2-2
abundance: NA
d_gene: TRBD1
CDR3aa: CSVLGQGNTGELFF
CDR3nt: TGCAGCGTTCTGGGACAGGGGAACACCGGGGAGCTGTTTTTT

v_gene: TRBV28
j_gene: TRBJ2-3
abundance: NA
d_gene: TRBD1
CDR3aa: CASSPTGQGTDTQYF
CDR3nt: TGTGCCAGCAGTCCGACCGGACAGGGTACAGATACGCAGTATTTT

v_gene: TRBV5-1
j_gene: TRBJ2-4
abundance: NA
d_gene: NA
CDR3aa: CASSEVGTLKNIQYF
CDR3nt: TGCGCCAGCAGCGAGGTTGGGACTCTAAAAAACATTCAGTACTTC

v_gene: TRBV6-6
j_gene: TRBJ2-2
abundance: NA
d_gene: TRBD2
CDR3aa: CASRTSGGAYTGELFF
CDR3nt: TGTGCCAGCAGAACTAGCGGGGGGGCCTATACCGGGGAGCTGTTTTTT

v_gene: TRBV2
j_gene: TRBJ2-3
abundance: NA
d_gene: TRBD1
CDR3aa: CASSLTGGSTDTQYF
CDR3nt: TGTGCCAGCAGTCTGACAGGGGGAAGCACAGATACGCAGTATTTT

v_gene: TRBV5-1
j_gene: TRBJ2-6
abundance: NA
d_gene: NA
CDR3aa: CASSSEGGFGANVLTF
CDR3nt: TGCGCCAGCAGCTCGGAGGGTGGGTTTGGGGCCAACGTCCTGACTTTC

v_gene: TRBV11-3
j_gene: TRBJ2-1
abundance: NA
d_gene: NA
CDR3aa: CASSLDRGSSYNEQFF
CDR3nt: TGTGCCAGCAGCTTAGATAGGGGTTCATCCTACAATGAGCAGTTCTTC

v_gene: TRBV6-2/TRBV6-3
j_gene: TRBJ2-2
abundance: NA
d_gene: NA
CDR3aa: CASSYGGAGTGELFF
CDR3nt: TGTGCCAGCAGTTACGGGGGGGCCGGCACCGGGGAGCTGTTTTTT

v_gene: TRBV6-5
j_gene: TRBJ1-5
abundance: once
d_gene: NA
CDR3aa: CASSYRGNNQPQHF
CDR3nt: TGTGCCAGCAGTTACAGGGGAAACAATCAGCCCCAGCATTTT

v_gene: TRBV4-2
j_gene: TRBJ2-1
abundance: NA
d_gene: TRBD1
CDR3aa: CASSPRDRADNEQFF
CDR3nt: TGTGCCAGCAGCCCCCGGGACAGGGCCGACAATGAGCAGTTCTTC

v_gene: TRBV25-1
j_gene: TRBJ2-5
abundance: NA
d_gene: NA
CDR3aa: CASTGGRPQETQYF
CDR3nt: TGTGCCAGCACCGGGGGCAGGCCCCAAGAGACCCAGTACTTC

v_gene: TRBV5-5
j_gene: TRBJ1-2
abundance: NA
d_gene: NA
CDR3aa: CASTLGLSSNYGYTF
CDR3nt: TGTGCCAGCACCTTGGGGCTCTCCTCTAACTATGGCTACACCTTC

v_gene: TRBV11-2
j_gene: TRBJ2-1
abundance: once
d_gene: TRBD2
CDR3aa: CASSVGTTWGNYNEQFF
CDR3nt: TGTGCCAGCAGCGTTGGGACTACCTGGGGGAACTACAATGAGCAGTTCTTC

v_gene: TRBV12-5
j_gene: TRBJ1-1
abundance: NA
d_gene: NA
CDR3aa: CASAIGGTEAFF
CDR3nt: TGTGCTAGTGCCATAGGGGGGACTGAAGCTTTCTTT

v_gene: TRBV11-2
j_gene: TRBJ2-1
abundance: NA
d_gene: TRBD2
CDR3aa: CASSFGLAASYNEQFF
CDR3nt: TGTGCCAGCAGCTTCGGACTAGCCGCTTCCTACAATGAGCAGTTCTTC

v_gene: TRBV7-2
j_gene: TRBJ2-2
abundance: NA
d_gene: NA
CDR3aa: CASSSVFGELFF
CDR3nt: TGTGCCAGCAGCTCGGTGTTCGGGGAGCTGTTTTTT

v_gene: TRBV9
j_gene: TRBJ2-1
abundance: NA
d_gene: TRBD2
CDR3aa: CASSIDSGGYNEQFF
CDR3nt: TGTGCCAGCAGCATAGATAGCGGGGGTTACAATGAGCAGTTCTTC

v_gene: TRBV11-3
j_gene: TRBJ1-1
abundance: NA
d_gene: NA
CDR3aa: CASSTTGSTEAFF
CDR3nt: TGTGCCAGCAGCACCACAGGGAGTACTGAAGCTTTCTTT

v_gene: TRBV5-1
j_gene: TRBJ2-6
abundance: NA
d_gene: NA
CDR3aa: CASSIGGGSGANVLTF
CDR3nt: TGCGCCAGCAGTATTGGAGGGGGGTCTGGGGCCAACGTCCTGACTTTC

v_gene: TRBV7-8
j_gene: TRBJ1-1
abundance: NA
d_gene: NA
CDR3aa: CASSLRGPGNTEAFF
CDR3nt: TGTGCCAGCAGCTTACGGGGGCCTGGGAACACTGAAGCTTTCTTT

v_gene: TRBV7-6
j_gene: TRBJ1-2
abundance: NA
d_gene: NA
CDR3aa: CASSLGGRDYGYTF
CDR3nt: TGTGCCAGCAGCTTAGGAGGCAGGGACTATGGCTACACCTTC

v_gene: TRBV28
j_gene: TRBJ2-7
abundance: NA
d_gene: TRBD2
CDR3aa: CASRGGTPADEQYF
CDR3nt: TGTGCCAGCAGGGGGGGGACCCCCGCCGACGAGCAGTACTTC

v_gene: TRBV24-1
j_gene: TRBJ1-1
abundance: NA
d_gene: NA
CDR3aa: CATSDTGSEAFF
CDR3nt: TGTGCCACCAGTGACACAGGATCTGAAGCTTTCTTT

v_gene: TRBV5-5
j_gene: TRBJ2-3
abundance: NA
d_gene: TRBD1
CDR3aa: CASSLAGTGPTDTQYF
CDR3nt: TGTGCCAGCAGCTTGGCCGGGACAGGGCCCACAGATACGCAGTATTTT

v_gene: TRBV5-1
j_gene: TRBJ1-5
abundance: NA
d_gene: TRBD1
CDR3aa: CASSPGTGGNQPQHF
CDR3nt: TGCGCCAGCAGCCCCGGGACAGGGGGAAATCAGCCCCAGCATTTT